The 17 T cell receptor beta chains below come from one sample, sequenced in a study of shared clonotypes between healthy human individuals. Using immunoSEQ multiplex PCR, the repertoire was profiled, and TCRdb retains in-frame clones only, with some absent. The sample contains a few million clones, around nine tenths of which appear only once. Material: naive CD4+ T cells sorted from blood. Stated subset: CD45RA+ positively selected. These receptors originate from a young man in good health.

This clone was detected only once. CDR3 nucleotides: TGTGCCAGCAGCTCGACCTTCGGCACAGATACGCAGTATTTT. It encodes CASSSTFGTDTQYF. V is TRBV13 and J is TRBJ2-3; D is ambiguous. Trimming left V 4 bases short and J 1 base short, with 9 bases between. Germline V gene sequence: CDR1 PRHDT, CDR2 FYEKMQ (reference sequence). The CDR3 extends over 14 amino acids.

The chain couples TRBV7-6 to TRBJ1-1, with 9 nucleotides matching TRBD1. There are 16 residues in the CDR3. The J segment lost 1 base and the V segment lost 5 bases, leaving 8 bases of the junction unmatched. From germline, CDR1 is SGHVS and CDR2 FNYEAQ. CDR3: CASSIGTGKGNTEAFF. DNA of the CDR3: TGTGCCAGCAGCATAGGGACAGGGAAGGGGAACACTGAAGCTTTCTTT.

This sequence joins TRBV7-8 and TRBJ2-3; D perhaps matches TRBD1 (5 bases). Germline-derived CDR1 and CDR2 are SGHVS and FQNEAQ. V lost 4 bases and J lost 0, with 17 bases in between. This CDR3 has 17 amino acids. The CDR3 DNA reads as TGTGCCAGCAGCTCCATCTCGGGCAGGGTGAGCACAGATACGCAGTATTTT. Translation: CASSSISGRVSTDTQYF.

The chain joins TRBV27 to TRBJ1-6; the D is unclear. V dropped 7 bases and J dropped 0 bases, with 16 bases sitting between them. The CDR3 runs to 17 residues. Germline lookup yields CDR1 MNHEY and CDR2 SMNVEV (reference sequence). Written as DNA, the CDR3 is TGTGCCAGCACCAAAGGTATAGGAGACTCCTATAATTCACCCCTCCACTTT. This sequence encodes CASTKGIGDSYNSPLHF.

The chain has TRBV7-6 and TRBJ1-4; tentative D call: TRBD1 (5 bases). V was cut by 8 bases and J by 8 bases, with 21 bases left in between. CDR3 size: 15 residues. Germline V lookup: CDR1 SGHVS, CDR2 FNYEAQ. In DNA form, the CDR3 reads TGTGCCAGCGCGCCCATTCTGGGGGGGGGAGAAAAACTGTTTTTT. It codes for CASAPILGGGEKLFF.

The J gene is TRBJ2-1, the V gene TRBV5-6, with unresolved D. V was clipped by 4 bases and J by 8 bases, with 7 bases between them. The germline gives CDR1 SGHDT, CDR2 YYEEEE. The CDR3 totals 11 residues. The CDR3: CASSTWDEQFF. The DNA of the CDR3 is TGTGCCAGCAGCACGTGGGATGAGCAGTTCTTC. The full variable domain, rest sourced from reference TRBV5-6 and TRBJ2-1, is DAGVTQSPTHLIKTRGQQVTLRCSPKSGHDTVSWYQQALGQGPQFIFQYYEEEERQRGNFPDRFSGHQFPNYSSELNVNALLLGDSALYLCASSTWDEQFFGPGTRLTVL.

This clone showed up just once. V is TRBV10-3 and J is TRBJ1-2; D is uncertain. The germline V gene has CDR1 ENHRY and CDR2 SYGVKD. CDR3 size: 12 residues. V lost 10 bases and J lost 4, with 13 bases in between. This CDR3 is CATNQEAYGYTF. The CDR3, as DNA: TGTGCCACTAATCAGGAGGCCTATGGCTACACCTTC.

The chain employs TRBV28 and TRBJ2-7; the D call may be TRBD1 or TRBD2 (7 bases each). With 6 bases removed from V and 1 base from J, the gap between germline ends came to 16 bases. This CDR3 is built from 15 residues. Germline V gene lookup returns CDR1 MDHEN and CDR2 SYDVKM. CDR3: CASSPGGAGSYEQYF. The CDR3 coding sequence is TGTGCCAGCAGCCCAGGGGGGGCTGGGTCCTACGAGCAGTACTTC.

The CDR3 protein is CASIGGTGENTGELFF. In DNA, the CDR3 is TGTGCCAGCATTGGCGGGACAGGCGAGAACACCGGGGAGCTGTTTTTT. This chain uses TRBV6-4 with TRBJ2-2, with 8 nucleotides matching TRBD1. J gave up 1 base and V 7 bases, and 8 bases lay outside the gene matches. CDR1 is MRHNA and CDR2 is SNTAGT in the germline V gene. The length of the CDR3 is 16 residues.

The chain links TRBV9 to TRBJ2-1; 11 bases are a match to TRBD2. Trimming at V came to 4 bases and at J to 4 bases, leaving 4 bases not matched to a gene. CDR3 length: 15 residues. Germline CDR1 is SGDLS and CDR2 is YYNGEE. The CDR3 region is CASSLTSGIYNEQFF. The CDR3, as DNA: TGTGCCAGCAGCCTGACTAGCGGGATATACAATGAGCAGTTCTTC.

The rearrangement uses TRBV10-1 and TRBJ1-2; no clear D. Germline V CDR1 and CDR2: WNHNN, SYGVQD (reference sequence). Between the trimmed V and J ends, which lost 8 bases and 2 bases, there was a span of 15 bases. CDR3 size: 14 residues. The CDR3 is CASAPRFLNYGYTF. The CDR3 region has the DNA TGCGCCAGCGCTCCACGGTTTCTAAACTATGGCTACACCTTC.

The chain has TRBV2 and TRBJ2-5; 16 bases agree with TRBD2. Germline CDR1 reads SNHLY; CDR2 reads FYNNEI. CDR3 size: 16 residues. J was trimmed by 5 bases and V by 7 bases; bases with no gene match: 7. CDR3 bases: TGTGCCAGCACCCCGGGACTAGCGGGGGGGCGGGAGACCCAGTACTTC. Protein: CASTPGLAGGRETQYF.

The gene calls are TRBV2 and TRBJ1-6, with TRBD1 matching 7 bases. V lost 3 bases, J lost 6 bases, and 5 bases stayed unmatched. Germline V gene lookup returns CDR1 SNHLY and CDR2 FYNNEI. This CDR3 contains 15 residues. CDR3 amino acids: CASSDSQGVNSPLHF. The CDR3 DNA follows: TGTGCCAGCAGTGATAGCCAGGGGGTTAATTCACCCCTCCACTTT.

This clone occurred once. The rearrangement joins TRBV6-4 to TRBJ2-2, with TRBD2 matching over 9 bases. Germline V gene sequence: CDR1 MRHNA, CDR2 SNTAGT. CDR3 size: 15 residues. V dropped 3 bases and J dropped 5; count of bases not matched to a gene: 4. CDR3 sequence (DNA): TGTGCCAGCAGTGAGCGGGGGGGCCTGACCGGGGAGCTGTTTTTT. Translating gives CASSERGGLTGELFF.

The V gene is TRBV18, the J gene TRBJ2-1; 7 bases line up with TRBD2. From germline, CDR1 is KGHSH and CDR2 LQKENI. With 7 bases clipped from V and 7 bases from J, the junction kept 13 bases outside the gene matches. CDR3 size: 15 residues. CDR3 sequence reads: CASCPPAGVGNEQFF. DNA of the CDR3: TGTGCCAGCTGCCCCCCGGCGGGAGTGGGGAATGAGCAGTTCTTC.

This chain uses TRBV28 with TRBJ1-5; maybe TRBD1 (5 bases). V lost 3 bases, J lost 3 bases, and 21 bases lay in between. The CDR3 runs 18 residues. Germline V gene lookup returns CDR1 MDHEN and CDR2 SYDVKM. CDR3 residues: CASSLGQKWGRPNQPQHF. The CDR3 DNA reads as TGTGCCAGCAGTTTGGGGCAAAAATGGGGCAGGCCCAATCAGCCCCAGCATTTT.

This chain uses TRBV29-1 with TRBJ1-2, with D perhaps matching TRBD1 (5 bases). V lost 0 bases and J lost 4, with 9 bases in between. The CDR3 is 13 residues long. The V gene's germline CDR1 is SQVTM and CDR2 ANQGSEA. CDR3 DNA sequence: TGCAGCGTTGAAGATAAAGGGGTCTATGGCTACACCTTC. It encodes CSVEDKGVYGYTF. Filled out from reference TRBV29-1 and TRBJ1-2, the complete variable domain reads SAVISQKPSRDICQRGTSLTIQCQVDSQVTMMFWYRQQPGQSLTLIATANQGSEATYESGFVIDKFPISRPNLTFSTLTVSNMSPEDSSIYLCSVEDKGVYGYTFGSGTRLTVV.